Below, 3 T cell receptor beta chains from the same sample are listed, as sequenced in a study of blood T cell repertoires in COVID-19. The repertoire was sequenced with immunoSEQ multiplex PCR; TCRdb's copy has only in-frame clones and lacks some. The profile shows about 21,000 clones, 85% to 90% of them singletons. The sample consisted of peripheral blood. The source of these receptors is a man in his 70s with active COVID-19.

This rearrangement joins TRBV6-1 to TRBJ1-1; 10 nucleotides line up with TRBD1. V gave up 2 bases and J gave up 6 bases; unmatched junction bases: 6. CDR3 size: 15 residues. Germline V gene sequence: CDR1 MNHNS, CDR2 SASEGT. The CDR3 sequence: CASSEFRDRGPEAFF. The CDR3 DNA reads TGTGCCAGCAGTGAATTTCGGGACAGGGGTCCTGAAGCTTTCTTT.

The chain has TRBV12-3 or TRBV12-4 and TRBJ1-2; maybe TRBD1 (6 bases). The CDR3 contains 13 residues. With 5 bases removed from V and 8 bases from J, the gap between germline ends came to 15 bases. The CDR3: CASSRREGDGYTF. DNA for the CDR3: TGTGCCAGCAGTCGCCGTGAGGGGGACGGCTACACCTTC.

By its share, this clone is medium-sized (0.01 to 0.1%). DNA of the CDR3: TGTGCCAGCAGCTTAGGAGTTACGGGGGGCGGCGGGGTAACCGGGGAGCTGTTTTTT. The encoded protein is CASSLGVTGGGGVTGELFF. This chain connects TRBV7-8 to TRBJ2-2; TRBD2 might be the D (7 bases). Trimming cost V 1 base and J 5 bases, with 23 bases left between them. Germline CDR1 reads SGHVS; CDR2 reads FQNEAQ. The length of the CDR3 is 19 residues.